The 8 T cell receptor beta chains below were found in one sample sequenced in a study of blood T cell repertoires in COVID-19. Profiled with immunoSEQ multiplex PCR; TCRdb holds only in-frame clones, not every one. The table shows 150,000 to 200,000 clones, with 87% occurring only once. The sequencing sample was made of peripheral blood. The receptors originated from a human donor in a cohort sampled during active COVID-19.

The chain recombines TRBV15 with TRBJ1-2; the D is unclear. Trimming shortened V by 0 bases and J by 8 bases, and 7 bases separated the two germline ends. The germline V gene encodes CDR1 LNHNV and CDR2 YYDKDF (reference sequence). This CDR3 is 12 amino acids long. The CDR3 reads CATSRDPGGYTF. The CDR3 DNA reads TGTGCCACCAGCAGAGATCCCGGGGGCTACACCTTC.

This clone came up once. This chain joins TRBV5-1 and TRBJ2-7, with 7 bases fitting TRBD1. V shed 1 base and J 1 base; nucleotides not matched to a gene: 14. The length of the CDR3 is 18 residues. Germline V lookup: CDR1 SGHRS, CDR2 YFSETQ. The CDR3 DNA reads TGCGCCAGCAGCTTGTTCCCCCCGGGACAGCAAATTTCCTACGAGCAGTACTTC. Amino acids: CASSLFPPGQQISYEQYF.

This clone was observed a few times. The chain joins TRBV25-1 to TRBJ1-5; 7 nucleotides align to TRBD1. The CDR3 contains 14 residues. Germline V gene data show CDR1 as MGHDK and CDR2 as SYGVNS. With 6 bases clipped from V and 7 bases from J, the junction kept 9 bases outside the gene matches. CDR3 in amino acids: CASRGTGEQQPQHF. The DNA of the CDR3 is TGTGCCAGCAGGGGCACAGGGGAACAACAGCCCCAGCATTTT.

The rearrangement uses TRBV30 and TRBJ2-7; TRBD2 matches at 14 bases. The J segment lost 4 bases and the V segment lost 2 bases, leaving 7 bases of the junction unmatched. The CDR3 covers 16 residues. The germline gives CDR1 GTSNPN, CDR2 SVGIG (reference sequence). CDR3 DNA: TGTGCCTGGAGTATGACTAGCGGGAGGGAGGGGTACGAGCAGTACTTC. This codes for CAWSMTSGREGYEQYF.

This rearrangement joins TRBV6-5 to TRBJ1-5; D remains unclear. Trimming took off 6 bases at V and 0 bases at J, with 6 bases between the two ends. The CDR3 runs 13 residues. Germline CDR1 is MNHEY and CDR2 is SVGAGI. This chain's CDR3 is CASRLYSNQPQHF. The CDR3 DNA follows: TGTGCCAGCAGACTCTATAGCAATCAGCCCCAGCATTTT.

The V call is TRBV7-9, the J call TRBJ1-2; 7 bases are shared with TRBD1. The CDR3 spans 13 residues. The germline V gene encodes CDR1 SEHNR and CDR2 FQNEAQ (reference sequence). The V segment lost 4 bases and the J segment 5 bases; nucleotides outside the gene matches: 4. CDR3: CASSSDRAYGYTF. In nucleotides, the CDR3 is TGTGCCAGCAGCTCAGACAGGGCTTATGGCTACACCTTC.

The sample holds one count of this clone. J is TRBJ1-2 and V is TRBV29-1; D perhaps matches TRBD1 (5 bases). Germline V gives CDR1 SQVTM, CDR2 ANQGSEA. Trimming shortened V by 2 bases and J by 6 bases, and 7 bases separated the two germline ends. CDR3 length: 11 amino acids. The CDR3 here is CSVESRDGYTF. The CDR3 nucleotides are TGCAGCGTTGAAAGCAGGGATGGCTACACCTTC. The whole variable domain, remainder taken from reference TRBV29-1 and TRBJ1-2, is SAVISQKPSRDICQRGTSLTIQCQVDSQVTMMFWYRQQPGQSLTLIATANQGSEATYESGFVIDKFPISRPNLTFSTLTVSNMSPEDSSIYLCSVESRDGYTFGSGTRLTVV.

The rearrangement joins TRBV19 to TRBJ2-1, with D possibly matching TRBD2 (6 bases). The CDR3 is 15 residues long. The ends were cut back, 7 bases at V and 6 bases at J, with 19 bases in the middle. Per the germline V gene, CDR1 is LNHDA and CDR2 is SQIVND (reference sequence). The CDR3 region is CASKTEPGVLNEQFF. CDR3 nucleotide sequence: TGTGCCAGTAAAACGGAGCCGGGAGTGCTCAATGAGCAGTTCTTC.